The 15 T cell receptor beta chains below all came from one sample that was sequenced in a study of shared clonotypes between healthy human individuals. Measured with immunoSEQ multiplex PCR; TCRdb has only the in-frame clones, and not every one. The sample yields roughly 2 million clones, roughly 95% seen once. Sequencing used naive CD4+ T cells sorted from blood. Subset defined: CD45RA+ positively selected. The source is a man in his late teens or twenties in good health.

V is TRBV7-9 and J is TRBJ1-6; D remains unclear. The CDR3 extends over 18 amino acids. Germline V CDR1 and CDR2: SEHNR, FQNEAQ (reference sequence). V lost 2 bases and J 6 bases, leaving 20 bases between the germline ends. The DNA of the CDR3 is TGTGCCAGCAGCTTACGTCGGGCAGGCGCTGGGTCTAATTCACCCCTCCACTTT. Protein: CASSLRRAGAGSNSPLHF.

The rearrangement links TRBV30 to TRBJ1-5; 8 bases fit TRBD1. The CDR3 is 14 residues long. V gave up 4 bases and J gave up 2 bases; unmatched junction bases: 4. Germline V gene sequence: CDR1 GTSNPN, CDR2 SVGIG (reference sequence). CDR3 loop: CAWKQGVGNQPQHF. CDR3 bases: TGTGCCTGGAAACAGGGGGTAGGCAATCAGCCCCAGCATTTT.

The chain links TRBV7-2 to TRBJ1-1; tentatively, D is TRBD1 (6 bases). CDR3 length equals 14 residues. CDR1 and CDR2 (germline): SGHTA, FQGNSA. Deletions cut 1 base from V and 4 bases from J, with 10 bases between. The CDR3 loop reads CASSLGVGGTEAFF. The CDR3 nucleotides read TGTGCCAGCAGCTTAGGGGTAGGGGGCACTGAAGCTTTCTTT.

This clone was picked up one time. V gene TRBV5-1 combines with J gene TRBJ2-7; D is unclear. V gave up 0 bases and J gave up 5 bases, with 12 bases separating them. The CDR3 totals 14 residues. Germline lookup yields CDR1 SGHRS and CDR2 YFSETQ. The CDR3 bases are TGCGCCAGCAGCTTGGTAGGGTCCGGGCACGAGCAGTACTTC. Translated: CASSLVGSGHEQYF.

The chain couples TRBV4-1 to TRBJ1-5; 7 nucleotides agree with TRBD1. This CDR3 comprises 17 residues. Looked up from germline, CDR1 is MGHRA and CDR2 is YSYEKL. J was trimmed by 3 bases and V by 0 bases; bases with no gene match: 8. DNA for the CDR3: TGCGCCAGCAGCCAAGAGCGGACAGGAGACTACAATCAGCCCCAGCATTTT. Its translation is CASSQERTGDYNQPQHF.

The CDR3 coding sequence is TGTGCCAGCAGCTTAGGCGGGGAAGAGCAGTTCTTC. Translating it yields CASSLGGEEQFF. This rearrangement joins TRBV11-3 to TRBJ2-1, with a tentative D call TRBD2 (6 bases). The germline CDR1 and CDR2 sequences are SGHNT and YENEEA. Trimming cost V 1 base and J 10 bases, with 8 bases left between them. The CDR3 is made up of 12 amino acids.

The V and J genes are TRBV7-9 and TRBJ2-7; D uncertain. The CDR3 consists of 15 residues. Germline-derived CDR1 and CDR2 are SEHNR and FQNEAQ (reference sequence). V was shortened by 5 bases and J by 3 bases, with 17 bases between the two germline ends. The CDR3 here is CASSLIGAENYEQYF. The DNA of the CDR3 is TGTGCCAGCAGCCTAATTGGAGCAGAGAACTACGAGCAGTACTTC. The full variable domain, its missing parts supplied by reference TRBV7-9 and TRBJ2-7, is DTGVSQNPRHKITKRGQNVTFRCDPISEHNRLYWYRQTLGQGPEFLTYFQNEAQLEKSRLLSDRFSAERPKGSFSTLEIQRTEQGDSAMYLCASSLIGAENYEQYFGPGTRLTVT.

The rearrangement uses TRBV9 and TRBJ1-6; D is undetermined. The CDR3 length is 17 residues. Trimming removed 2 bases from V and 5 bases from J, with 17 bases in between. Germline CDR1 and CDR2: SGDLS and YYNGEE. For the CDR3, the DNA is TGTGCCAGCAGCGTCCCACATCATTACGGACATAATTCACCCCTCCACTTT. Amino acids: CASSVPHHYGHNSPLHF.

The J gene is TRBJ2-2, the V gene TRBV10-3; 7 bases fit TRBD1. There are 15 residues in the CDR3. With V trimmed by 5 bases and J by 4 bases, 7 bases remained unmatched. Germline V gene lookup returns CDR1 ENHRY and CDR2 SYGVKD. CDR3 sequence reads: CAISQGQQTTGELFF. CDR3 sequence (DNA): TGTGCCATCAGTCAGGGACAGCAGACCACCGGGGAGCTGTTTTTT.

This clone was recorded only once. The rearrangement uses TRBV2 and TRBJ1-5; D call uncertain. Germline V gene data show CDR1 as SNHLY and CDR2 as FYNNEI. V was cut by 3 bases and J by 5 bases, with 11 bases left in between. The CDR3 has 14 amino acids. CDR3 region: CASSEERLDQPQHF. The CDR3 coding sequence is TGTGCCAGCAGTGAGGAGCGGCTAGATCAGCCCCAGCATTTT. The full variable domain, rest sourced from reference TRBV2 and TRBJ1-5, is EPEVTQTPSHQVTQMGQEVILRCVPISNHLYFYWYRQILGQKVEFLVSFYNNEISEKSEIFDDQFSVERPDGSNFTLKIRSTKLEDSAMYFCASSEERLDQPQHFGDGTRLSIL.

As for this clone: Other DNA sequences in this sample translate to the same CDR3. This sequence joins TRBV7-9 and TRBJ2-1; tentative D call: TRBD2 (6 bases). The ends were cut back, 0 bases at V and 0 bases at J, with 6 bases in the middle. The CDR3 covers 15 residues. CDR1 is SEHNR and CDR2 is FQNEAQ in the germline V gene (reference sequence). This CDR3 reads CASSLAAGSYNEQFF. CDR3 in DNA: TGTGCCAGCAGCTTAGCAGCGGGCTCCTACAATGAGCAGTTCTTC.

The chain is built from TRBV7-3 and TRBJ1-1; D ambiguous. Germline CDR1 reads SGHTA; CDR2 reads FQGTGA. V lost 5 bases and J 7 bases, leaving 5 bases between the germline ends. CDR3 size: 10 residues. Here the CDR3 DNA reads TGTGCCAGCAGCGCAGATGAAGCTTTCTTT. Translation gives CASSADEAFF.

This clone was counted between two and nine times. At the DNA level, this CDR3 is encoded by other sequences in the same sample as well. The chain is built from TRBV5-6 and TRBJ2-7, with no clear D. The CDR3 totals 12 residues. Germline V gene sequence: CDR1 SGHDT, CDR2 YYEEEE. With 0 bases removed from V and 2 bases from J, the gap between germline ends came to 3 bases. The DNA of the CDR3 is TGTGCCAGCAGCTTGGAGCCCTACGAGCAGTACTTC. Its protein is CASSLEPYEQYF.

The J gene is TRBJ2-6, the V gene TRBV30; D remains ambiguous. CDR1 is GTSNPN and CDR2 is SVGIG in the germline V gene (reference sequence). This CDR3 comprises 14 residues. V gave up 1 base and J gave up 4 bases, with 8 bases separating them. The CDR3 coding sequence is TGTGCCTGGAGTGCTGGTTCGGGGGCCAACGTCCTGACTTTC. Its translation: CAWSAGSGANVLTF.

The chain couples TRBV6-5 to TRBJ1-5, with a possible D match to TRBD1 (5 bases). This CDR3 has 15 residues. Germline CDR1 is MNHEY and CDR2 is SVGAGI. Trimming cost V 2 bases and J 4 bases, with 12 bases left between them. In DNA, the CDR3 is TGTGCCAGCAGTTACGACAGCTCAGGGAATCAGCCCCAGCATTTT. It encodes CASSYDSSGNQPQHF.